This passage covers 14 T cell receptor beta chains from one sample sequenced in a study of cytomegalovirus exposure and HLA in healthy donors. The PCR ran on 60 Vbeta and 13 Jbeta primers. TCRdb's table, derived via immunoSEQ multiplex PCR, lists solely in-frame clones and lacks some. The data show 75,000 to 90,000 clones, with roughly 9.1% seen just once and about 24% held by the top ten. The sample comprised PBMCs. These receptors all come from a man in his fifties or sixties in good health and CMV-seropositive.

The chain joins TRBV9 to TRBJ1-2; TRBD1 matches 9 bases. The V gene's germline CDR1 is SGDLS and CDR2 YYNGEE. CDR3 size: 15 residues. Trimming at V came to 0 bases and at J to 7 bases, leaving 7 bases not matched to a gene. As DNA, the CDR3 is TGTGCCAGCAGCGTAGGGGTGACAGGGGGAAGTGGCTACACCTTC. Its protein product is CASSVGVTGGSGYTF.

The rearrangement links TRBV5-4 to TRBJ2-2; TRBD2 matches 9 bases. There are 16 residues in the CDR3. V was clipped by 5 bases and J by 0 bases; unmatched bases: 5. Germline assignment: CDR1 SGHNT and CDR2 YYREEE (reference sequence). The CDR3: CASRAGGPANTGELFF. DNA of the CDR3: TGTGCCAGCAGAGCGGGGGGTCCTGCGAACACCGGGGAGCTGTTTTTT.

This clone occurred a few times. The rearrangement uses TRBV9 and TRBJ2-3, with a weak D call TRBD2 (5 bases). This CDR3 has 16 residues. Germline CDR1 is SGDLS and CDR2 is YYNGEE. The V and J ends lost 0 bases and 1 base respectively, with 12 bases between them. The CDR3 DNA is TGTGCCAGCAGCGTAGAGAAGCGGACTCGCACAGATACGCAGTATTTT. The encoded protein is CASSVEKRTRTDTQYF.

The CDR3 is CASSLGGGEGPQPQHF. CDR3 DNA: TGTGCCAGCAGTTTAGGCGGGGGCGAGGGCCCTCAGCCCCAGCATTTT. The chain links TRBV28 to TRBJ1-5; tentatively, D is TRBD1 (6 bases). The CDR3 spans 16 residues. With 2 bases removed from V and 6 bases from J, the gap between germline ends came to 17 bases. Germline-derived CDR1 and CDR2 are MDHEN and SYDVKM.

V and J are TRBV27 and TRBJ2-3, with unresolved D. V was cut by 4 bases and J by 8 bases, with 7 bases left in between. The CDR3 is made up of 11 amino acids. Germline assignment: CDR1 MNHEY and CDR2 SMNVEV (reference sequence). The chain's CDR3 is CASSSLSTQYF. The CDR3 DNA is TGTGCCAGCAGTTCCCTCAGTACGCAGTATTTT.

This clone was observed a few times. The rearrangement uses TRBV5-1 and TRBJ2-3; no clear D gene. The CDR3 runs to 15 residues. The V end was cut by 4 bases, the J end by 0 bases, with 12 bases between. CDR1 SGHRS and CDR2 YFSETQ come from the germline V gene. The CDR3 spells CASSQTFTSTDTQYF. CDR3 in DNA: TGCGCCAGCAGCCAGACTTTCACTAGCACAGATACGCAGTATTTT. Full variable domain (outside the CDR3, taken from reference TRBV5-1 and TRBJ2-3): KAGVTQTPRYLIKTRGQQVTLSCSPISGHRSVSWYQQTPGQGLQFLFEYFSETQRNKGNFPGRFSGRQFSNSRSEMNVSTLELGDSALYLCASSQTFTSTDTQYFGPGTRLTVL.

This clone was seen a few times. The V gene is TRBV2, the J gene TRBJ2-2, with TRBD1 matching 7 bases. V lost 4 bases to trimming and J lost 2 bases; unmatched junction nucleotides: 1. This CDR3 region has 14 residues. Germline V CDR1 and CDR2: SNHLY, FYNNEI. CDR3 coding DNA: TGTGCCAGCAGTGCAGGGGGAAACACCGGGGAGCTGTTTTTT. Its protein product is CASSAGGNTGELFF.

This clone was recorded a few times. This chain uses TRBV28 with TRBJ1-1, with D unclear. V gave up 6 bases and J gave up 1 base, with 6 bases separating them. Germline V gene lookup returns CDR1 MDHEN and CDR2 SYDVKM. The CDR3 contains 12 residues. The CDR3 sequence: CASRLQNTEAFF. The DNA of the CDR3 is TGTGCCAGCAGATTACAGAACACTGAAGCTTTCTTT.

This clone appeared once. V is TRBV28 and J is TRBJ2-7, with TRBD2 matching 7 bases. Germline V gives CDR1 MDHEN, CDR2 SYDVKM. With V trimmed by 3 bases and J by 1 base, 15 bases remained unmatched. The CDR3 runs to 18 residues. The chain's CDR3 is CASSLPTGGGGLSYEQYF. CDR3 nucleotides: TGTGCCAGCAGTTTGCCCACGGGAGGCGGAGGGCTGTCCTACGAGCAGTACTTC.

The chain couples TRBV7-8 to TRBJ2-7; D might be TRBD2 (8 bases). This CDR3 contains 13 residues. Trimming removed 5 bases at V and 8 bases at J, with 16 bases between. CDR1 and CDR2 from the germline V gene are SGHVS and FQNEAQ. CDR3 in amino acids: CASSDAGGQKQYF. The CDR3 DNA reads TGTGCCAGCAGCGACGCGGGGGGACAGAAGCAGTACTTC.

The rearrangement links TRBV19 to TRBJ1-5; a possible D gene is TRBD1 (5 bases). This CDR3 comprises 17 residues. CDR1 is LNHDA, CDR2 SQIVND, per germline (reference sequence). V lost 1 base and J 6 bases, leaving 19 bases between the germline ends. CDR3: CASSIAPATVLGQPQHF. The CDR3 DNA follows: TGTGCCAGTAGTATAGCCCCTGCGACAGTTTTGGGTCAGCCCCAGCATTTT.

This clone was seen more than once but under ten times. The genes are TRBV6-1 and TRBJ2-3; tentatively, D is TRBD2 (6 bases). This CDR3 comprises 12 residues. Trimming took 8 bases from V and 3 from J, leaving 9 bases between them. Looked up from germline, CDR1 is MNHNS and CDR2 is SASEGT. In DNA, the CDR3 is TGTGCCAGCGGGAGCGGGACAGATACGCAGTATTTT. This translates into CASGSGTDTQYF.

In this sample, this clone turned up many times. The chain carries TRBV5-1 and TRBJ2-1; 9 nucleotides line up with TRBD1. Germline assignment: CDR1 SGHRS and CDR2 YFSETQ. The V gene end was trimmed by 2 bases and the J gene end by 6 bases; junction bases not matched to a gene: 3. The CDR3 runs to 14 residues. CDR3 bases: TGCGCCAGCAGCTTACAGGGGGCAGGCAATGAGCAGTTCTTC. This encodes CASSLQGAGNEQFF.

On this clone: The CDR3 end shows no conserved phenylalanine or tryptophan, and so a read error is likely. The chain uses TRBV19 and TRBJ1-5, with 9 bases matching TRBD1. V lost 6 bases, J lost 3 bases, and 12 bases stayed unmatched. The germline CDR1 and CDR2 sequences are LNHDA and SQIVND (reference sequence). The CDR3 is made up of 17 amino acids. The CDR3 coding sequence is TGTGCCAGTAGGGCAGGACAGGGGTTCTATGTCAATCAGCCCCAGCATCTT. It encodes CASRAGQGFYVNQPQHL.